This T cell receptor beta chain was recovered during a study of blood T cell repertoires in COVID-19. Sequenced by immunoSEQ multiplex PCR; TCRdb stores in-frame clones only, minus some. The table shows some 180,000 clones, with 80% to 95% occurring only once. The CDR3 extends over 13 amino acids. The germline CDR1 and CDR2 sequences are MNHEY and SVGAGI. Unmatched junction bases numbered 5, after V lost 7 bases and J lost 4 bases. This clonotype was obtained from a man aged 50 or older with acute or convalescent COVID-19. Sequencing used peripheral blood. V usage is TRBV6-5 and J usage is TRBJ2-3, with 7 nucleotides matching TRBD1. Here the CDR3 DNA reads TGTGCCAGCACCCACAGGGGCGCAGATACGCAGTATTTT. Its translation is CASTHRGADTQYF.